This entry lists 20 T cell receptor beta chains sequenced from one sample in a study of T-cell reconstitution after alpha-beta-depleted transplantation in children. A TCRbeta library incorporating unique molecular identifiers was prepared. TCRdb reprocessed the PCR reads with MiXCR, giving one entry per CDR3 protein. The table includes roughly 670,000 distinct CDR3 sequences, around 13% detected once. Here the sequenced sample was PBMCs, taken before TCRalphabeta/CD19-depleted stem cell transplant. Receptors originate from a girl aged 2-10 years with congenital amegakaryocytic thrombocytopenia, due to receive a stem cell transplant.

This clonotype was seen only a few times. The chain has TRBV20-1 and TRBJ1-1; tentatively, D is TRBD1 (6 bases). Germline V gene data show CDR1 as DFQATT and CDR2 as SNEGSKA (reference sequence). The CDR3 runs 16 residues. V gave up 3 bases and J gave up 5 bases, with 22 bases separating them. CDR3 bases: TGCAGTGCTAGGGACCCTTCCGGGGGCTCGAAAACTGAAGCTTTCTTT. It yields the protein CSARDPSGGSKTEAFF.

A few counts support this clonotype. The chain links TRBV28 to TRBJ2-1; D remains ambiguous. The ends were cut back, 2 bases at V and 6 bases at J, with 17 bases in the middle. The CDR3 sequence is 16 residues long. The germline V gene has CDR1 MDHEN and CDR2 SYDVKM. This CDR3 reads CASSLARALGSNEQFF. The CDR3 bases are TGTGCCAGCAGTTTAGCCCGGGCCCTCGGAAGCAATGAGCAGTTCTTC.

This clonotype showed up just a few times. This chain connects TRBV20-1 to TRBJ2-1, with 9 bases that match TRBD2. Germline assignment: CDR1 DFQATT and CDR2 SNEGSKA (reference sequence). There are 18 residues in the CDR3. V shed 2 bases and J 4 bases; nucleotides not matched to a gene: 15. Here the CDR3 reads CSARWDPREREAYNEQFF. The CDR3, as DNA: TGCAGTGCTAGATGGGACCCTAGGGAGCGGGAGGCTTACAATGAGCAGTTCTTC.

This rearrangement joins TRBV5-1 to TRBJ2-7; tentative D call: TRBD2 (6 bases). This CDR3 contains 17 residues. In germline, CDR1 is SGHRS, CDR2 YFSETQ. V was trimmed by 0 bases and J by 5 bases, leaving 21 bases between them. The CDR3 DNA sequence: TGCGCCAGCAGCTTGGTGTATTACCGGGAGTCTCCGGACGAGCAGTACTTC. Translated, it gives CASSLVYYRESPDEQYF.

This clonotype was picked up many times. CDR3 coding DNA: TGTGCCAGCAGCGGACAGGGTGATGAAAAACTGTTTTTT. As protein: CASSGQGDEKLFF. The rearrangement links TRBV12-3 or TRBV12-4 to TRBJ1-4, with TRBD1 matching over 8 bases. This CDR3 has 13 residues. The ends lost 6 bases at V and 6 bases at J; junction bases unmatched: 3.

This CDR3 reads CSASGGTSGAADTDTQYF. DNA for the CDR3: TGCAGTGCTAGTGGGGGGACTAGCGGGGCGGCGGACACAGATACGCAGTATTTT. The genes are TRBV20-1 and TRBJ2-3, with TRBD2 matching 13 bases. Germline CDR1 DFQATT, CDR2 SNEGSKA (reference sequence). V lost 3 bases and J lost 2; bases outside the gene matches: 11. The CDR3 consists of 18 residues.

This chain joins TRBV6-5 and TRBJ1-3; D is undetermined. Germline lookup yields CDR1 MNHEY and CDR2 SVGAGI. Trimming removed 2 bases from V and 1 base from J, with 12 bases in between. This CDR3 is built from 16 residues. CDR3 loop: CASSYVPGFSGNTIYF. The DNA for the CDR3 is TGTGCCAGCAGTTACGTTCCGGGGTTTTCTGGAAACACCATATATTTT.

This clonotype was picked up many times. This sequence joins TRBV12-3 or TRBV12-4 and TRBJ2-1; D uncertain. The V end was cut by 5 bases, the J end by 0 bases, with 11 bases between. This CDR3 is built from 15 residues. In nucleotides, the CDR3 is TGTGCCAGCAGTCCAACAGCTAGCTCCTACAATGAGCAGTTCTTC. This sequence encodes CASSPTASSYNEQFF.

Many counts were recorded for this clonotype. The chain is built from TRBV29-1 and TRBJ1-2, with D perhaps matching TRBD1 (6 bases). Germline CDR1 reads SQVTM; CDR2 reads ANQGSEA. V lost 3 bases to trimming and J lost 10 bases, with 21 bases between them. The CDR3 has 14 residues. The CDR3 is CSVESGGGLPNYTF. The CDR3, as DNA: TGCAGCGTTGAGTCGGGAGGGGGTCTTCCCAACTACACCTTC.

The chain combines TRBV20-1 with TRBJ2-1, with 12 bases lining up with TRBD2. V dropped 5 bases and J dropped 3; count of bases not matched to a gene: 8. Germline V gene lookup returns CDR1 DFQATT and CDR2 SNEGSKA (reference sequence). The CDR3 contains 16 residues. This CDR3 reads CSAQSLAGGSYNEQFF. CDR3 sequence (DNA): TGCAGTGCTCAATCCCTAGCGGGAGGGAGCTACAATGAGCAGTTCTTC.

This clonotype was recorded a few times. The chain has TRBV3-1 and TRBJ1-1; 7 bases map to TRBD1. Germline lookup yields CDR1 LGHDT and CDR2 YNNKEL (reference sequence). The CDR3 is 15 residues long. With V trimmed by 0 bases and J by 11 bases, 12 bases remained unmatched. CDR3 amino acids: CASSQEGGFDPGAFF. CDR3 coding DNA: TGTGCCAGCAGCCAAGAAGGGGGCTTTGATCCTGGGGCTTTCTTT.

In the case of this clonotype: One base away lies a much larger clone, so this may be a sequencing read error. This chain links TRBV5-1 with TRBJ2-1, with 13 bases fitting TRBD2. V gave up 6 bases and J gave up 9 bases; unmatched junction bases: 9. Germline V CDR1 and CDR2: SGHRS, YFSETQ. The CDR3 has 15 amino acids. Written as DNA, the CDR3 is TGCGCCAGCACCCAACTAGCGGGAGGGGTCAGTGAGCAGTTCTTC. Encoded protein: CASTQLAGGVSEQFF.

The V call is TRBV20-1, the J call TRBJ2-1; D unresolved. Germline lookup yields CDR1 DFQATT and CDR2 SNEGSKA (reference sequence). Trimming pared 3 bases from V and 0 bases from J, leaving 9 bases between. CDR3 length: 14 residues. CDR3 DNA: TGCAGTGCTAGCTATTTGAGCTCCTACAATGAGCAGTTCTTC. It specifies CSASYLSSYNEQFF.

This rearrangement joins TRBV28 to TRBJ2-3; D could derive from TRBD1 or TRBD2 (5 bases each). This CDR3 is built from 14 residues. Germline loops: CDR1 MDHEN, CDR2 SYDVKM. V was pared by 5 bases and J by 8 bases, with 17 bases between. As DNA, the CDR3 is TGTGCCAGCAGTCCCCCCCGCTCGAGGGGTACGCAGTATTTT. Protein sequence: CASSPPRSRGTQYF.

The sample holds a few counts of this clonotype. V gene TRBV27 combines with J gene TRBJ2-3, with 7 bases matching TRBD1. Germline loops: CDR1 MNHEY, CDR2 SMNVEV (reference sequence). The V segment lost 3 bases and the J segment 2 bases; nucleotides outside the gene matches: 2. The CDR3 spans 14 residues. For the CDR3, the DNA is TGTGCCAGCAGTTTCCAGGGGGTCACAGATACGCAGTATTTT. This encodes CASSFQGVTDTQYF.

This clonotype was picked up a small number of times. The CDR3 sequence: CASSLGVQGDTEAFF. The CDR3 bases are TGCGCCAGCAGCTTAGGGGTACAGGGGGACACTGAAGCTTTCTTT. This chain connects TRBV5-1 to TRBJ1-1; 8 bases line up with TRBD1. Germline V gene sequence: CDR1 SGHRS, CDR2 YFSETQ. This CDR3 comprises 15 residues. The V and J ends lost 2 bases and 3 bases, in that order; junction bases with no gene match: 6. Full variable domain (missing parts from reference TRBV5-1 and TRBJ1-1): KAGVTQTPRYLIKTRGQQVTLSCSPISGHRSVSWYQQTPGQGLQFLFEYFSETQRNKGNFPGRFSGRQFSNSRSEMNVSTLELGDSALYLCASSLGVQGDTEAFFGQGTRLTVV.

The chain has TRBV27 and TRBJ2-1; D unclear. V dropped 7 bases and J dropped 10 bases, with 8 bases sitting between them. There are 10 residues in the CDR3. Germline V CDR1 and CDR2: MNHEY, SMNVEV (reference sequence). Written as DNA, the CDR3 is TGTGCCAGCATGGAATGGGAGCAGTTCTTC. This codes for CASMEWEQFF.

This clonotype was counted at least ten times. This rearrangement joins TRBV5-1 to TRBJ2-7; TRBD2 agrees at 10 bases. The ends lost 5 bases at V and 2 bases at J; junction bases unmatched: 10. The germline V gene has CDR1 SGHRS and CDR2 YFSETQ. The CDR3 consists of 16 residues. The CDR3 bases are TGCGCCAGCAGGTCGCTAGCGGGAGTCGAAACCTACGAGCAGTACTTC. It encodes CASRSLAGVETYEQYF.

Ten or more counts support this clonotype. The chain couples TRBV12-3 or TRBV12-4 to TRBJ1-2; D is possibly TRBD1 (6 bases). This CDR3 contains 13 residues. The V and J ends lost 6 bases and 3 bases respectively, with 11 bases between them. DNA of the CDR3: TGTGCCAGCAGCAAGGACAGTTACTATGGCTACACCTTC. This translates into CASSKDSYYGYTF.

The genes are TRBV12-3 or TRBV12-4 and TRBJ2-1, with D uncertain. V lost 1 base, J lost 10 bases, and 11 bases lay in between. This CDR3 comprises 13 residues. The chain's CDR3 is CASSLGDAREQFF. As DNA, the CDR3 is TGTGCCAGCAGTTTAGGGGATGCCAGGGAGCAGTTCTTC.